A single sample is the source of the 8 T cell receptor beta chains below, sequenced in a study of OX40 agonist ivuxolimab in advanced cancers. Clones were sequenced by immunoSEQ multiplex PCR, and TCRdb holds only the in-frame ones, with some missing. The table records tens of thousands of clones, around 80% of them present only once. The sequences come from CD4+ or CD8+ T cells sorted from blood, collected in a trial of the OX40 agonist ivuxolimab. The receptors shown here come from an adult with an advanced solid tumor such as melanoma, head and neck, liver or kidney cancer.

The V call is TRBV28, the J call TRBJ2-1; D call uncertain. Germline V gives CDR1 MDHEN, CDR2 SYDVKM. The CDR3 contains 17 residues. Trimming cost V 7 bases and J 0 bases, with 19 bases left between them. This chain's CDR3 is CASTSSGAASSYNEQFF. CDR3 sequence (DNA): TGTGCCAGCACCTCATCGGGCGCGGCCAGCTCCTACAATGAGCAGTTCTTC.

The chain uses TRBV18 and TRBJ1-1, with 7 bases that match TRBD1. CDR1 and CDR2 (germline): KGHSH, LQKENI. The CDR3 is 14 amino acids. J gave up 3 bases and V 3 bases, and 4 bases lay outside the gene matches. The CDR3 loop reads CASSPSQGDTEAFF. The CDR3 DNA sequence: TGTGCCAGCTCACCCAGCCAGGGGGACACTGAAGCTTTCTTT.

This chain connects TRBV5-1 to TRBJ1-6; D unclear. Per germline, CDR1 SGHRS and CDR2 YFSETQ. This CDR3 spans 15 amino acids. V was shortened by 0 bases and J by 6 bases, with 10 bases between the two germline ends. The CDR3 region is CASSLAQLGNSPLHF. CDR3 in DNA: TGCGCCAGCAGCTTGGCACAGCTGGGTAATTCACCCCTCCACTTT. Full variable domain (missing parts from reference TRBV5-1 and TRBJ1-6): KAGVTQTPRYLIKTRGQQVTLSCSPISGHRSVSWYQQTPGQGLQFLFEYFSETQRNKGNFPGRFSGRQFSNSRSEMNVSTLELGDSALYLCASSLAQLGNSPLHFGNGTRLTVT.

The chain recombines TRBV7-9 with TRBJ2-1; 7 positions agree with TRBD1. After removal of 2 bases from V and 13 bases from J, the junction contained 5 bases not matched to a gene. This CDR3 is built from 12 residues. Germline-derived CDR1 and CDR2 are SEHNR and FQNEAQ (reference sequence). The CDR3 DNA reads TGTGCCAGCAGCTTAAGCCGGGACAGCCAGTTCTTC. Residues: CASSLSRDSQFF.

The CDR3 region is CASSLLGTITTDTQYF. DNA for the CDR3: TGTGCCAGCAGTTTATTGGGGACTATAACCACAGATACGCAGTATTTT. V is TRBV28 and J is TRBJ2-3; 7 bases are shared with TRBD2. V lost 1 base, J lost 2 bases, and 6 bases stayed unmatched. The CDR3 length is 16 residues. Per the germline V gene, CDR1 is MDHEN and CDR2 is SYDVKM. Looking up the rest from reference TRBV28 and TRBJ2-3 gives the full variable domain: DVKVTQSSRYLVKRTGEKVFLECVQDMDHENMFWYRQDPGLGLRLIYFSYDVKMKEKGDIPEGYSVSREKKERFSLILESASTNQTSMYLCASSLLGTITTDTQYFGPGTRLTVL.

This CDR3 reads CASSSGQNNSPLHF. The CDR3 DNA reads as TGTGCCAGCAGCTCAGGACAAAATAATTCACCCCTCCACTTT. The gene calls are TRBV5-5 and TRBJ1-6; TRBD1 is a possible D gene (5 bases). Germline V CDR1 and CDR2: SGHKS, YYEKEE (reference sequence). The CDR3 extends over 14 amino acids. V dropped 3 bases and J dropped 5 bases, with 9 bases sitting between them.

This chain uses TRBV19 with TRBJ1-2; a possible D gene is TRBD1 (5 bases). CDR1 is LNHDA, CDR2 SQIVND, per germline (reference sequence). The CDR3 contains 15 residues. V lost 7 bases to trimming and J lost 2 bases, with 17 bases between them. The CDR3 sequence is CASTPRAGSNYGYTF. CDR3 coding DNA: TGTGCCAGTACCCCTCGGGCAGGGTCCAACTATGGCTACACCTTC.

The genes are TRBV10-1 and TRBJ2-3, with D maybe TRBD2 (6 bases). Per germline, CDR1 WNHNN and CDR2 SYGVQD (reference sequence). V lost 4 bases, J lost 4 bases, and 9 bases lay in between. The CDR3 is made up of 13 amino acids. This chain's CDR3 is CASSVGGADTQYF. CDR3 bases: TGCGCCAGCAGTGTTGGCGGGGCAGATACGCAGTATTTT.